This is a list of T cell receptor beta chains from one sample in a study of blood T cell repertoires in COVID-19. Profiled with immunoSEQ multiplex PCR; TCRdb holds only in-frame clones, not every one. The sample contains 150,000 or so clones, about 83% of which appear only once. Sequenced sample: peripheral blood. These receptors came from an older man who had recovered from COVID-19. CDR3s leave out the opening cysteine and the closing phenylalanine or tryptophan. A D gene is named only where the DNA matches it firmly.

D | J | V | length | CDR3
. | TRBJ1-5 | TRBV19 | 11 | ASSMGTNWPQH
TRBD2 | TRBJ2-3 | TRBV6-1 | 13 | ASSESGGSADTQY
TRBD2 | TRBJ2-3 | TRBV5-1 | 15 | ASSLPGTSGSADTQY
TRBD1 | TRBJ2-7 | TRBV5-5 | 13 | ASSFGTGETYEQY
. | TRBJ1-1 | TRBV9 | 10 | ASSALDTEAF
. | TRBJ2-2 | TRBV9 | 13 | ASSPPPGFTGELF
TRBD1 | TRBJ1-4 | TRBV28 | 14 | ASRSHRDRVIEKLF
. | TRBJ1-5 | TRBV27 | 10 | ASGLRGQPQH
TRBD1 | TRBJ2-2 | TRBV5-6 | 14 | ASSLAGQVNTGELF
TRBD1 | TRBJ1-1 | TRBV2 | 14 | ASRLGTGGAGTEAF
TRBD1 | TRBJ2-3 | TRBV29-1 | 13 | SVSGQEPLTDTQY
. | TRBJ2-3 | TRBV6-5 | 12 | ASSRTGEGDTQY
TRBD1 | TRBJ1-4 | TRBV5-6 | 13 | ASSYGTGANEKLF
TRBD1 | TRBJ1-6 | TRBV5-1 | 15 | ASSLSPGGIINSPLH
. | TRBJ1-6 | TRBV5-5 | 15 | ASSLESASSYNSPLH
TRBD1 | TRBJ1-5 | TRBV2 | 13 | ASSQTGNGNQPQH
TRBD1 | TRBJ1-1 | TRBV6-1 | 13 | ASSEGTGGLTEAF
. | TRBJ1-5 | TRBV5-1 | 12 | ASSWGQGNQPQH
TRBD1 | TRBJ2-7 | TRBV5-1 | 15 | ASSLVGDRAGPGEQY
. | TRBJ2-5 | TRBV10-1 | 14 | ASSESTQNGQETQY
. | TRBJ2-7 | TRBV6-6 | 12 | ASSYGGSVYEQY
TRBD2 | TRBJ2-1 | TRBV12-3/TRBV12-4 | 11 | ASRLAGGNEQF